These 31 T cell receptor beta chains came from one sample sequenced in a study of beta chain features in type 1 diabetes. Their recognized antigens are unknown. Overall study results and limits: Type 1 diabetes patients showed a moderate but significant shortening of TCRB CDR3s in all four CD4+ subsets.

Of the isolated RNA, all was reverse transcribed, and so the sequenced material was expressed TCRB transcripts. Method: immunoSEQ multiplex PCR; TCRdb's copy keeps in-frame clones and lacks some. The sample lists 40,000 or so clones; approximately 70% were seen once. The sequenced sample consisted of Tregs from blood. These receptors were taken from a woman aged 18-29 years with type 1 diabetes.

The chain recombines TRBV19 with TRBJ1-2; no firm D call. Trimming pared 2 bases from V and 4 bases from J, leaving 17 bases between. The V gene's germline CDR1 is LNHDA and CDR2 SQIVND (reference sequence). There are 16 residues in the CDR3. CDR3 loop: CASSIRSVYHGYGYTF. CDR3 bases: TGTGCCAGTAGTATAAGATCGGTCTACCATGGCTATGGCTACACCTTC.

The genes are TRBV29-1 and TRBJ2-1; tentatively, D is TRBD1 (6 bases). The CDR3 sequence is 13 residues long. With 7 bases removed from V and 4 bases from J, the gap between germline ends came to 14 bases. Germline values: CDR1 SQVTM, CDR2 ANQGSEA. In nucleotides, the CDR3 is TGCAGCGCCGTCAGGACAGCTTACAATGAGCAGTTCTTC. Its protein is CSAVRTAYNEQFF.

This clone came up a few times. The rearrangement uses TRBV5-4 and TRBJ1-2; D call uncertain. The CDR3 consists of 13 residues. Per germline, CDR1 SGHNT and CDR2 YYREEE (reference sequence). Trimming left V 0 bases short and J 7 bases short, with 10 bases between. The CDR3 sequence: CASSLAGYGGYTF. The CDR3 DNA sequence: TGTGCCAGCAGCTTGGCGGGGTACGGTGGCTACACCTTC.

The CDR3 reads CASSPGLATETQYF. CDR3 in DNA: TGTGCCAGCAGCCCTGGACTAGCGACAGAGACCCAGTACTTC. The chain uses TRBV7-2 and TRBJ2-5; 9 bases are a match to TRBD2. Trimming removed 5 bases from V and 4 bases from J; junction bases left unmatched: 5. This CDR3 region has 14 residues. Germline loops: CDR1 SGHTA, CDR2 FQGNSA.

The genes are TRBV6-1 and TRBJ1-1; D perhaps matches TRBD1 (5 bases). The V end was cut by 3 bases, the J end by 4 bases, with 9 bases between. CDR1 is MNHNS, CDR2 SASEGT, per germline. This CDR3 has 13 residues. CDR3 DNA: TGTGCCAGCAGTGATAAAGGGGCCACTGAAGCTTTCTTT. As protein: CASSDKGATEAFF.

The sample holds one count of this clone. The CDR3 here is CASSTGTGVGTGELFF. The CDR3 nucleotides read TGTGCCAGCAGTACCGGGACAGGGGTTGGTACCGGGGAGCTGTTTTTT. J is TRBJ2-2 and V is TRBV7-9; 10 bases fit TRBD1. CDR1 SEHNR and CDR2 FQNEAQ come from the germline V gene (reference sequence). The CDR3 runs 16 residues. J lost 5 bases, V lost 6 bases, and 9 bases had no gene match. Combining the CDR3 with reference TRBV7-9 and TRBJ2-2 gives the whole variable domain DTGVSQNPRHKITKRGQNVTFRCDPISEHNRLYWYRQTLGQGPEFLTYFQNEAQLEKSRLLSDRFSAERPKGSFSTLEIQRTEQGDSAMYLCASSTGTGVGTGELFFGEGSRLTVL.

The chain recombines TRBV13 with TRBJ2-2, with 7 bases lining up with TRBD2. After removal of 5 bases from V and 6 bases from J, the junction contained 9 bases not matched to a gene. The CDR3 has 15 amino acids. Germline CDR1 reads PRHDT; CDR2 reads FYEKMQ (reference sequence). This CDR3 reads CASSLPGRAPGELFF. As DNA, the CDR3 is TGTGCCAGCAGCCTGCCTGGGAGGGCCCCCGGGGAGCTGTTTTTT.

This chain joins TRBV18 and TRBJ2-1, with 14 bases fitting TRBD2. The germline V gene encodes CDR1 KGHSH and CDR2 LQKENI. The CDR3 is 18 residues long. V lost 1 base, J lost 1 base, and 3 bases stayed unmatched. CDR3 in DNA: TGTGCCAGCTCACCACGACTAGCGGGAGGGATATCCTACAATGAGCAGTTCTTC. Amino acids: CASSPRLAGGISYNEQFF.

This rearrangement joins TRBV6-5 to TRBJ1-4; 7 nucleotides line up with TRBD1. The germline gives CDR1 MNHEY, CDR2 SVGAGI. The length of the CDR3 is 15 residues. The V gene end was trimmed by 8 bases and the J gene end by 5 bases; junction bases not matched to a gene: 11. The CDR3 DNA reads TGTGCCAGCGCCGGGACAGAGGGCTTGAATGAAAAACTGTTTTTT. Its translation is CASAGTEGLNEKLFF.

In this sample, this clone turned up a few times. The chain couples TRBV4-1 to TRBJ2-7; 11 bases agree with TRBD1. The CDR3 sequence is 15 residues long. From germline, CDR1 is MGHRA and CDR2 YSYEKL. Unmatched junction bases numbered 6, after V lost 4 bases and J lost 4 bases. CDR3 coding DNA: TGCGCCAGCAGCCCGCGGACAGGGGGCGTTTACGAGCAGTACTTC. Translating it yields CASSPRTGGVYEQYF.

This clone was seen a single time. The rearrangement links TRBV7-3 to TRBJ2-7; D gene ambiguous. CDR3 length: 14 residues. Between the trimmed V and J ends, which lost 3 bases and 0 bases, there was a span of 9 bases. Germline CDR1 and CDR2: SGHTA and FQGTGA. CDR3 loop: CASSFGGHSYEQYF. In nucleotides, the CDR3 is TGTGCCAGCAGCTTTGGCGGCCACTCCTACGAGCAGTACTTC.

The chain combines TRBV29-1 with TRBJ1-2; D gene ambiguous. The CDR3 loop spans 10 amino acids. Germline lookup yields CDR1 SQVTM and CDR2 ANQGSEA. V gave up 3 bases and J gave up 8 bases, with 7 bases separating them. This CDR3 reads CSVDHEGYTF. DNA of the CDR3: TGCAGCGTTGATCATGAGGGCTACACCTTC.

This clone was seen more than once but under ten times. This sequence joins TRBV29-1 and TRBJ2-7, with 8 bases lining up with TRBD1. The germline gives CDR1 SQVTM, CDR2 ANQGSEA. The length of the CDR3 is 12 residues. CDR3 bases: TGCAGTATGACAGGGGACTCCTACGAGCAGTACTTC. Translation: CSMTGDSYEQYF.

The rearrangement links TRBV27 to TRBJ2-6; D gene uncertain. The germline V gene encodes CDR1 MNHEY and CDR2 SMNVEV (reference sequence). V was cut by 3 bases and J by 0 bases, with 9 bases left in between. This CDR3 comprises 16 residues. CDR3 coding DNA: TGTGCCAGCAGTTTTCTTATCGGCTCTGGGGCCAACGTCCTGACTTTC. Its translation is CASSFLIGSGANVLTF.

The V and J genes are TRBV28 and TRBJ1-2; no clear D. Germline lookup yields CDR1 MDHEN and CDR2 SYDVKM. The CDR3 is made up of 12 amino acids. V was trimmed by 6 bases and J by 4 bases, leaving 9 bases between them. In DNA, the CDR3 is TGTGCCAGCAGGTCGGCAGGCTATGGCTACACCTTC. This encodes CASRSAGYGYTF.

This rearrangement joins TRBV19 to TRBJ2-6; 8 positions agree with TRBD1. CDR1 LNHDA and CDR2 SQIVND come from the germline V gene (reference sequence). This CDR3 region has 19 residues. V lost 5 bases to trimming and J lost 0 bases; unmatched junction nucleotides: 12. CDR3 nucleotides: TGTGCCAGTAGTGGGGGGACAGGCAGGAGGGCCTCTGGGGCCAACGTCCTGACTTTC. Its protein is CASSGGTGRRASGANVLTF.

This clone was detected a few times. This chain links TRBV5-4 with TRBJ2-3, with a weak D call TRBD1 (5 bases). Germline-derived CDR1 and CDR2 are SGHNT and YYREEE (reference sequence). Trimming removed 4 bases from V and 3 bases from J, with 15 bases in between. The CDR3 totals 15 residues. The CDR3 sequence: CASSQGVLGTDTQYF. DNA of the CDR3: TGTGCCAGCAGCCAGGGTGTATTAGGGACAGATACGCAGTATTTT.

The genes are TRBV28 and TRBJ1-2, with TRBD1 identical over 8 bases. Germline CDR1 MDHEN, CDR2 SYDVKM. V gave up 8 bases and J gave up 5 bases; unmatched junction bases: 4. The CDR3 is made up of 12 amino acids. The CDR3 protein is CASRRQGYGYTF. DNA for the CDR3: TGTGCCAGCCGGAGACAGGGGTATGGCTACACCTTC.

This CDR3 is CASSNGGTGENGAFF. CDR3 DNA sequence: TGTGCCAGCAGCAACGGGGGGACAGGGGAAAATGGAGCTTTCTTT. This sequence joins TRBV6-5 and TRBJ1-1; the match to TRBD1 covers 10 bases. This CDR3 is built from 15 residues. From germline, CDR1 is MNHEY and CDR2 SVGAGI. After removal of 6 bases from V and 10 bases from J, the junction contained 14 bases not matched to a gene.

This chain connects TRBV6-5 to TRBJ1-1, with D tentatively TRBD1 (6 bases). Looked up from germline, CDR1 is MNHEY and CDR2 is SVGAGI. This CDR3 has 15 residues. Trimming left V 3 bases short and J 2 bases short, with 13 bases between. This CDR3 reads CASSYPGGRNTEAFF. The CDR3 coding sequence is TGTGCCAGCAGTTATCCCGGGGGGCGAAACACTGAAGCTTTCTTT.

This clone was observed a handful of times. The chain has TRBV29-1 and TRBJ2-3; tentative D call: TRBD2 (6 bases). The CDR3 is 14 amino acids. V gave up 0 bases and J gave up 5 bases, with 12 bases separating them. CDR1 and CDR2 from the germline V gene are SQVTM and ANQGSEA. CDR3 amino acids: CSVEDPRRGDTQYF. CDR3 sequence (DNA): TGCAGCGTTGAAGATCCCAGGCGGGGAGATACGCAGTATTTT.

In this sample, this clone turned up a few times. CDR3 DNA sequence: TGTGCCAGCAGCTCCCGGGAGCCCCCCGGGGATGAGCAGTTCTTC. This sequence encodes CASSSREPPGDEQFF. This chain joins TRBV11-1 and TRBJ2-1; weak D call: TRBD2 (6 bases). CDR3 length equals 15 residues. V was trimmed by 4 bases and J by 8 bases, leaving 18 bases between them. Germline CDR1 SGHAT, CDR2 FQDESV (reference sequence).

This clone has just a few counts. The chain's CDR3 is CASSRTPEANYGYTF. The DNA for the CDR3 is TGCGCCAGCAGCCGGACTCCTGAGGCAAACTATGGCTACACCTTC. The chain links TRBV5-1 to TRBJ1-2; no clear D. The CDR3 has 15 residues. The V gene lost 4 bases and the J gene lost 2 bases, with 15 bases spanning the gap. Germline V CDR1 and CDR2: SGHRS, YFSETQ.

The V gene is TRBV11-2, the J gene TRBJ2-3, with no clear D. In germline, CDR1 is SGHAT, CDR2 FQNNGV. This CDR3 is 13 amino acids long. V lost 0 bases and J 7 bases, leaving 8 bases between the germline ends. In nucleotides, the CDR3 is TGTGCCAGCAGCTTAGATAAGCCGAATACGCAGTATTTT. Translated, it gives CASSLDKPNTQYF.

This clone came up once. The V gene is TRBV7-2, the J gene TRBJ2-1; 9 bases map to TRBD1. V dropped 5 bases and J dropped 9; count of bases not matched to a gene: 8. The V gene's germline CDR1 is SGHTA and CDR2 FQGNSA. The CDR3 consists of 14 residues. The CDR3 DNA reads TGTGCCAGCAGCCCGCGACAGGGGGGGGGTGAGCAGTTCTTC. As protein: CASSPRQGGGEQFF.

To note about this clone: An end of the junction differs from the germline gene, which may be a read error. The chain links TRBV7-3 to TRBJ2-1; D remains ambiguous. This CDR3 comprises 15 residues. Germline assignment: CDR1 SGHTA and CDR2 FQGTGA. CDR3 nucleotide sequence: TGTGCCAGCAGTTTAACCCTAACCTCCTACAATGAGCAGTTCTTC. Encoded protein: CASSLTLTSYNEQFF.

The chain is built from TRBV6-6 and TRBJ1-2, with D perhaps TRBD1 (6 bases). This CDR3 comprises 13 residues. Germline V gene data show CDR1 as MNHNY and CDR2 as SVGAGI (reference sequence). V was cut by 7 bases and J by 8 bases, with 17 bases left in between. The CDR3 DNA sequence: TGTGCCAGCACGGGCAGGGGCGATCGGGGCTACACCTTC. Its protein is CASTGRGDRGYTF.

This rearrangement joins TRBV7-2 to TRBJ1-2, with D hard to call. This CDR3 region has 14 residues. Per the germline V gene, CDR1 is SGHTA and CDR2 is FQGNSA. Trimming took off 5 bases at V and 3 bases at J, with 13 bases between the two ends. The CDR3 sequence is CASSTLPSYYGYTF. In DNA form, the CDR3 reads TGTGCCAGCAGCACTCTGCCCTCGTACTATGGCTACACCTTC.

The chain couples TRBV7-2 to TRBJ1-3; possible D gene TRBD1, 6 bases. The CDR3 is 15 residues long. Trimming removed 2 bases from V and 4 bases from J, with 12 bases in between. Germline V gene data show CDR1 as SGHTA and CDR2 as FQGNSA. The CDR3 DNA is TGTGCCAGCAGCTTAAGGGGGACGACGGGAAACACCATATATTTT. Translating gives CASSLRGTTGNTIYF.

This clone showed up just a few times. The chain has TRBV5-6 and TRBJ2-7; D uncertain. This CDR3 comprises 13 residues. The V end lost 3 bases, the J end lost 3 bases, and 10 bases lay between the germline ends. Per germline, CDR1 SGHDT and CDR2 YYEEEE. CDR3 in amino acids: CASSWAANYEQYF. CDR3 in DNA: TGTGCCAGCAGCTGGGCAGCCAACTACGAGCAGTACTTC. The full variable domain, completed using reference TRBV5-6 and TRBJ2-7, is DAGVTQSPTHLIKTRGQQVTLRCSPKSGHDTVSWYQQALGQGPQFIFQYYEEEERQRGNFPDRFSGHQFPNYSSELNVNALLLGDSALYLCASSWAANYEQYFGPGTRLTVT.

CDR3 amino acids: CASSAGGTDTQYF. The CDR3 DNA follows: TGTGCCAGCAGCGCGGGAGGCACAGATACGCAGTATTTT. The chain links TRBV6-4 to TRBJ2-3, with TRBD2 matching over 7 bases. CDR3 size: 13 residues. V gave up 6 bases and J gave up 1 base; unmatched junction bases: 1. CDR1 MRHNA and CDR2 SNTAGT come from the germline V gene.